A selection of T cell receptor beta chains follows, all from one sample in a study of shared clonotypes between healthy human individuals. Assay used: immunoSEQ multiplex PCR; TCRdb lists only in-frame clones, some missing. Of some 2.1 million clones in the sample, about 95% were seen once. Specimen: naive CD8+ T cells sorted from blood. The receptors come from a man younger than 35 in good health. The CDR3 runs from the conserved cysteine through the conserved F or W. A D gene is named only where the DNA matches it firmly. Clone size appears in some rows only: once, few, many, or a class for an expanded clone.

abundance: .
j_gene: TRBJ1-1
len: 13
d_gene: .
v_gene: TRBV29-1
CDR3nt: TGCAGCGTTGAAGATGGATTGAACACTGAAGCTTTCTTT
CDR3aa: CSVEDGLNTEAFF

abundance: .
j_gene: TRBJ2-1
len: 15
d_gene: .
v_gene: TRBV4-1
CDR3nt: TGCGCCAGCAGCCCATCCAATGGGGGCCTGGGTGAGCAGTTCTTC
CDR3aa: CASSPSNGGLGEQFF

abundance: .
j_gene: TRBJ1-1
len: 14
d_gene: .
v_gene: TRBV5-1
CDR3nt: TGCGCCAGCAGCTCGAAGAGGGAGAACACTGAAGCTTTCTTT
CDR3aa: CASSSKRENTEAFF

abundance: .
j_gene: TRBJ1-5
len: 14
d_gene: .
v_gene: TRBV28
CDR3nt: TGTGCCAGCAGGGCTGCGGGGCCCGCTCAGCCCCAGCATTTT
CDR3aa: CASRAAGPAQPQHF

abundance: .
j_gene: TRBJ2-5
len: 13
d_gene: .
v_gene: TRBV6-4
CDR3nt: TGTGCCAGTTCACGGGAATATGGGGAGACCCAGTACTTC
CDR3aa: CASSREYGETQYF

abundance: .
j_gene: TRBJ1-1
len: 16
d_gene: TRBD1
v_gene: TRBV6-5
CDR3nt: TGTGCCAGCAGTTACGCCTGGACAGGGGGCTACACTGAAGCTTTCTTT
CDR3aa: CASSYAWTGGYTEAFF

abundance: .
j_gene: TRBJ2-2
len: 14
d_gene: .
v_gene: TRBV7-9
CDR3nt: TGTGCCAGCAGCTTACTAGTCCACCCAACGGAGCTGTTTTTT
CDR3aa: CASSLLVHPTELFF

abundance: .
j_gene: TRBJ2-7
len: 14
d_gene: TRBD2
v_gene: TRBV30
CDR3nt: TGTGCCTGGAGTGGAGCGGGGGGTTATAGCGAGCAGTACTTC
CDR3aa: CAWSGAGGYSEQYF

abundance: .
j_gene: TRBJ1-6
len: 15
d_gene: TRBD1
v_gene: TRBV4-1
CDR3nt: TGCGCCAGCAGCCAGATGGGACAGGGGGGTTCACCCCTCCACTTT
CDR3aa: CASSQMGQGGSPLHF

abundance: .
j_gene: TRBJ2-7
len: 12
d_gene: .
v_gene: TRBV19
CDR3nt: TGTGCCAGTAGAGGGTTCTCCTACGAGCAGTACTTC
CDR3aa: CASRGFSYEQYF

abundance: .
j_gene: TRBJ2-7
len: 13
d_gene: .
v_gene: TRBV11-2
CDR3nt: TGTGCCAGCGCATGGGACCTGGCCTACGAGCAGTACTTC
CDR3aa: CASAWDLAYEQYF

abundance: .
j_gene: TRBJ1-2
len: 16
d_gene: TRBD1
v_gene: TRBV4-1
CDR3nt: TGCGCCAGCAGCCAAGAACAGACAGGGACTAACTATGGCTACACCTTC
CDR3aa: CASSQEQTGTNYGYTF

abundance: .
j_gene: TRBJ2-6
len: 22
d_gene: TRBD2
v_gene: TRBV9
CDR3nt: TGTGCCAGCAGCTCAAATTTTGGGGGGACTAGCGGGAGGGCCGCTGGGGCCAACGTCCTGACTTTC
CDR3aa: CASSSNFGGTSGRAAGANVLTF

abundance: .
j_gene: TRBJ2-1
len: 19
d_gene: TRBD2
v_gene: TRBV7-9
CDR3nt: TGTGCCAGCAGCCCCACCGTAACTAGCGGGGGGAGCTCCTACAATGAGCAGTTCTTC
CDR3aa: CASSPTVTSGGSSYNEQFF

abundance: .
j_gene: TRBJ2-3
len: 15
d_gene: TRBD1
v_gene: TRBV28
CDR3nt: TGTGCCAGCAGTCCGGGGACAGTAAGCACAGATACGCAGTATTTT
CDR3aa: CASSPGTVSTDTQYF

abundance: .
j_gene: TRBJ2-1
len: 19
d_gene: .
v_gene: TRBV4-2
CDR3nt: TGTGCCAGCAGCCAAAGATACCCTGGTACGGGCCTCCTTTGGGATGAGCAGTTCTTC
CDR3aa: CASSQRYPGTGLLWDEQFF

abundance: many
j_gene: TRBJ1-1
len: 12
d_gene: .
v_gene: TRBV30
CDR3nt: TGTGCCCGAACCCGGGCTAACACTGAAGCTTTCTTT
CDR3aa: CARTRANTEAFF

abundance: .
j_gene: TRBJ2-5
len: 15
d_gene: TRBD1
v_gene: TRBV4-1
CDR3nt: TGCGCCAGCAGCCACCCGACAGGGGCCGAGGAGACCCAGTACTTC
CDR3aa: CASSHPTGAEETQYF

abundance: .
j_gene: TRBJ2-7
len: 14
d_gene: TRBD1
v_gene: TRBV27
CDR3nt: TGTGCCAGCAGTTTACGACAGGGAGTTGACGAGCAGTACTTC
CDR3aa: CASSLRQGVDEQYF

abundance: .
j_gene: TRBJ1-6
len: 16
d_gene: .
v_gene: TRBV25-1
CDR3nt: TGTGCCAGCAGTTATGAGAACGGGGCCTATAATTCACCCCTCCACTTT
CDR3aa: CASSYENGAYNSPLHF

abundance: .
j_gene: TRBJ1-1
len: 12
d_gene: .
v_gene: TRBV28
CDR3nt: TGTGCCAGCAGTCGACAGGTGACTGAAGCTTTCTTT
CDR3aa: CASSRQVTEAFF

abundance: .
j_gene: TRBJ2-1
len: 14
d_gene: .
v_gene: TRBV15
CDR3nt: TGTGCCACCAGCAGAGTAGCGAACAACAATGAGCAGTTCTTC
CDR3aa: CATSRVANNNEQFF

abundance: .
j_gene: TRBJ1-2
len: 15
d_gene: TRBD1
v_gene: TRBV5-4
CDR3nt: TGTGCCAGCAGCTTGTCGACAGGGGCCGACTATGGCTACACCTTC
CDR3aa: CASSLSTGADYGYTF

abundance: .
j_gene: TRBJ2-7
len: 13
d_gene: TRBD1
v_gene: TRBV2
CDR3nt: TGTGCCAGCACAGGGACAGGGGACTACGAGCAGTACTTC
CDR3aa: CASTGTGDYEQYF

abundance: .
j_gene: TRBJ2-7
len: 15
d_gene: TRBD1
v_gene: TRBV19
CDR3nt: TGTGCCAGTAGTATTAAGACAGGGGGCTTCGACGAGCAGTACTTC
CDR3aa: CASSIKTGGFDEQYF

abundance: .
j_gene: TRBJ2-3
len: 17
d_gene: .
v_gene: TRBV5-6
CDR3nt: TGTGCCAGCACCCTTTTGATCTACGCCACTAGCACAGATACGCAGTATTTT
CDR3aa: CASTLLIYATSTDTQYF

abundance: .
j_gene: TRBJ2-7
len: 14
d_gene: TRBD2
v_gene: TRBV27
CDR3nt: TGTGCCAGCAGTATTAGCGGGAGCTCCTACGAGCAGTACTTC
CDR3aa: CASSISGSSYEQYF

abundance: .
j_gene: TRBJ1-2
len: 14
d_gene: TRBD1
v_gene: TRBV30
CDR3nt: TGTGCCTGGACCTCGGGACAGGCGTTCTATGGCTACACCTTC
CDR3aa: CAWTSGQAFYGYTF

abundance: many
j_gene: TRBJ2-7
len: 13
d_gene: .
v_gene: TRBV5-6
CDR3nt: TGTGCCAGCAGCTTGTGGTTCTCCTACGAGCAGTACTTC
CDR3aa: CASSLWFSYEQYF

abundance: once
j_gene: TRBJ2-7
len: 13
d_gene: TRBD2
v_gene: TRBV7-9
CDR3nt: TGTGCCAGCGGCAGGACTAGCGGTTACGAGCAGTACTTC
CDR3aa: CASGRTSGYEQYF

abundance: .
j_gene: TRBJ2-2
len: 15
d_gene: .
v_gene: TRBV7-9
CDR3nt: TGTGCCAGCAGCACCCCGACTACTTTAAGGGGGGAGCTGTTTTTT
CDR3aa: CASSTPTTLRGELFF

abundance: .
j_gene: TRBJ1-3
len: 15
d_gene: .
v_gene: TRBV10-3
CDR3nt: TGTGCCATCAGTGAGTCTCGGGGACCTGGAAACACCATATATTTT
CDR3aa: CAISESRGPGNTIYF

abundance: .
j_gene: TRBJ2-3
len: 13
d_gene: .
v_gene: TRBV7-2
CDR3nt: TGTGCCAACTTCGTCTGTACCACAGATACGCAGTATTTT
CDR3aa: CANFVCTTDTQYF

abundance: .
j_gene: TRBJ1-2
len: 15
d_gene: .
v_gene: TRBV6-6
CDR3nt: TGTGCCATCCAAATTCAGGACGATACTAACTATGGCTACACCTTC
CDR3aa: CAIQIQDDTNYGYTF

abundance: once
j_gene: TRBJ2-1
len: 14
d_gene: TRBD2
v_gene: TRBV19
CDR3nt: TGTGCCAGTACGGCTAGCGGAGTTTACAATGAGCAGTTCTTC
CDR3aa: CASTASGVYNEQFF

abundance: once
j_gene: TRBJ2-2
len: 13
d_gene: .
v_gene: TRBV4-3
CDR3nt: TGCGCCAGCAGCCAAGAATGGGGTCGGGAGCTGTTTTTT
CDR3aa: CASSQEWGRELFF

abundance: .
j_gene: TRBJ1-1
len: 12
d_gene: .
v_gene: TRBV6-1
CDR3nt: TGTGCCAGCAGTGAGTGGCCAGATGGGGCTTTCTTT
CDR3aa: CASSEWPDGAFF

abundance: .
j_gene: TRBJ2-2
len: 17
d_gene: .
v_gene: TRBV2
CDR3nt: TGTGCCAGCCTCTTCTACTCGGACTCACCCTCTGGCGGGGAGCTGTTTTTT
CDR3aa: CASLFYSDSPSGGELFF

abundance: once
j_gene: TRBJ2-1
len: 17
d_gene: .
v_gene: TRBV9
CDR3nt: TGTGCCAGCAGCGTAAGCCGGGACCGACAAGGATACAATGAGCAGTTCTTC
CDR3aa: CASSVSRDRQGYNEQFF

abundance: .
j_gene: TRBJ1-2
len: 13
d_gene: .
v_gene: TRBV25-1
CDR3nt: TGTGCCAGCAGTGAATGGGGGGTTGGTGGCTACACCTTC
CDR3aa: CASSEWGVGGYTF

abundance: .
j_gene: TRBJ2-5
len: 18
d_gene: .
v_gene: TRBV7-9
CDR3nt: TGTGCCAGCAGCTTATCCCCGGGGGAGGAGAGCAGAGAAGAGACCCAGTACTTC
CDR3aa: CASSLSPGEESREETQYF

abundance: .
j_gene: TRBJ2-1
len: 15
d_gene: .
v_gene: TRBV6-6
CDR3nt: TGTGCCAGCAGTTCCGGGACTCCCGAGGGTAATGAGCAGTTCTTC
CDR3aa: CASSSGTPEGNEQFF

abundance: .
j_gene: TRBJ1-6
len: 11
d_gene: .
v_gene: TRBV4-1
CDR3nt: TGCGCCAGCAGCCAAGGTTCACCCCTCCACTTT
CDR3aa: CASSQGSPLHF

abundance: .
j_gene: TRBJ1-1
len: 13
d_gene: .
v_gene: TRBV6-5
CDR3nt: TGTGCCAGCAGTTACTCCGGAGGAACTGAAGCTTTCTTT
CDR3aa: CASSYSGGTEAFF

abundance: .
j_gene: TRBJ1-4
len: 14
d_gene: .
v_gene: TRBV30
CDR3nt: TGTGCCTGGAGTGTGGGGGCACCTAATGAAAAACTGTTTTTT
CDR3aa: CAWSVGAPNEKLFF

abundance: .
j_gene: TRBJ2-7
len: 14
d_gene: TRBD1
v_gene: TRBV6-5
CDR3nt: TGTGCCAGCAGTAGGACAGGGGACGACTACGAGCAGTACTTC
CDR3aa: CASSRTGDDYEQYF

abundance: .
j_gene: TRBJ2-3
len: 12
d_gene: .
v_gene: TRBV9
CDR3nt: TGTGCCAGCAGCGTAGTAGACGATACGCAGTATTTT
CDR3aa: CASSVVDDTQYF

abundance: few
j_gene: TRBJ1-6
len: 12
d_gene: .
v_gene: TRBV30
CDR3nt: TGTGCCTGGGGGGCAGACGGATCACCCCTCCACTTT
CDR3aa: CAWGADGSPLHF

abundance: .
j_gene: TRBJ1-3
len: 15
d_gene: .
v_gene: TRBV7-2
CDR3nt: TGTGCCAGCAGCTTGGACGCTCGAGAGGGAAACACCATATATTTT
CDR3aa: CASSLDAREGNTIYF

abundance: .
j_gene: TRBJ1-3
len: 16
d_gene: .
v_gene: TRBV14
CDR3nt: TGTGCCAGCAGCCAAGATCCGTTATTCTCTGGAAACACCATATATTTT
CDR3aa: CASSQDPLFSGNTIYF

abundance: .
j_gene: TRBJ1-1
len: 11
d_gene: .
v_gene: TRBV28
CDR3nt: TGTGCCAGCAGTTTTGTTGCTGAAGCTTTCTTT
CDR3aa: CASSFVAEAFF

abundance: .
j_gene: TRBJ1-2
len: 13
d_gene: .
v_gene: TRBV30
CDR3nt: TGTGCCTGGAGTGGCCCAGGCATATATGGCTACACCTTC
CDR3aa: CAWSGPGIYGYTF

abundance: .
j_gene: TRBJ2-1
len: 15
d_gene: .
v_gene: TRBV10-2
CDR3nt: TGCGCCAGCAGTCTAGACTCCCCAGGTCAGGATGAGCAGTTCTTC
CDR3aa: CASSLDSPGQDEQFF

abundance: .
j_gene: TRBJ2-7
len: 14
d_gene: TRBD1
v_gene: TRBV6-1
CDR3nt: TGTGCCAGCAGGGCTGGACAGGGCTCCTACGAGCAGTACTTC
CDR3aa: CASRAGQGSYEQYF

abundance: .
j_gene: TRBJ2-7
len: 18
d_gene: TRBD1
v_gene: TRBV7-9
CDR3nt: TGTGCCAGCAGCTTAAGTCCTTCGGGACAGGGTTCATCCTACGAGCAGTACTTC
CDR3aa: CASSLSPSGQGSSYEQYF

abundance: .
j_gene: TRBJ1-2
len: 14
d_gene: .
v_gene: TRBV29-1
CDR3nt: TGCAGCGTTGAAGAGTCCGGGGAGTGGTATGGCTACACCTTC
CDR3aa: CSVEESGEWYGYTF

abundance: .
j_gene: TRBJ1-5
len: 15
d_gene: .
v_gene: TRBV28
CDR3nt: TGTGCCAGCAGAGGAGGAGACAGTAGCAATCAGCCCCAGCATTTT
CDR3aa: CASRGGDSSNQPQHF

abundance: .
j_gene: TRBJ2-5
len: 15
d_gene: .
v_gene: TRBV4-1
CDR3nt: TGCGCCAGCAGCCAAACCAAACACCATCAAGAGACCCAGTACTTC
CDR3aa: CASSQTKHHQETQYF

abundance: .
j_gene: TRBJ2-2
len: 18
d_gene: TRBD1
v_gene: TRBV4-1
CDR3nt: TGCGCCAGCAGCCACTCCGGGACAGGGATCGGGGACACCGGGGAGCTGTTTTTT
CDR3aa: CASSHSGTGIGDTGELFF